This section outlines one TCR beta chain sequence together with its context. The antigen is unknown. The V end was cut by 3 bases, the J end by 3 bases, with 9 bases between. Germline V gives CDR1 LGHDT, CDR2 YNNKEL (reference sequence). This CDR3 region has 13 residues. The sample belongs to a study of T cell responses to AZD1222 COVID-19 vaccine. Study-level points and caveats: As reported, nearly half of all spike-specific TCRs target variant regions that are unmutated. Among those given AZD1222, only five or six were seropositive at baseline. Sampled repertoires all dated from after the peak T cell response.

Using immunoSEQ multiplex PCR, the repertoire was profiled, and TCRdb retains in-frame clones only, with some absent. The sample shows roughly 150,000 clones, 90% of them seen only once. The TCR originated in an adult who received the AZD1222 COVID-19 vaccine. The sequences come from peripheral blood, collected 28 days after the second AZD1222 dose. This chain joins TRBV3-1 (or the pseudogene TRBV3-2) and TRBJ2-7, with D possibly being TRBD1 (6 bases). CDR3 region: CASSQGTLYEQYF. The CDR3 nucleotides are TGTGCCAGCAGCCAGGGGACACTCTACGAGCAGTACTTC.